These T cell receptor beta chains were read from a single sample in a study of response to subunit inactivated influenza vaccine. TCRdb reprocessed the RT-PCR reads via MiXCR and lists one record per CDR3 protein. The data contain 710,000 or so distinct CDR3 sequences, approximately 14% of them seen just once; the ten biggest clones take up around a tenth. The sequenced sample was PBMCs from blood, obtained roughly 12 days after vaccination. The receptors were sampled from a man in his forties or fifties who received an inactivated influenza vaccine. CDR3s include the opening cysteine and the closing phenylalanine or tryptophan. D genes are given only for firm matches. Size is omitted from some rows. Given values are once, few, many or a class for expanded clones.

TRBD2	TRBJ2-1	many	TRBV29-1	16	TGCAGCGTTGTGGATTCGGGAAGCGGGAGGGACAATGAGCAGTTCTTC	CSVVDSGSGRDNEQFF
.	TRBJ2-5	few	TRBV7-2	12	TGTGCCAGCAGCTTAGAGGGGCCAGGGAGGTACTTC	CASSLEGPGRYF
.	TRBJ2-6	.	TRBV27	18	TGTGCCAGCGGGTTACGGGCGGCAAGGGGTCAAGGGGCCAACGTCCTGACTTTC	CASGLRAARGQGANVLTF
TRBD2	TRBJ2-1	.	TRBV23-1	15	TGCGCCAGCACCAAAGCGGGAGTAAATAGGAATGAGCAGTTCTTC	CASTKAGVNRNEQFF
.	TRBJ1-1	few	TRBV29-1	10	TGCAGCGTTGTGACAGTTGAAGCTTTCTTT	CSVVTVEAFF
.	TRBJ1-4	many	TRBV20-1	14	TGCAGTGCTAGAGTTGGAGGGGGTAATGAAAAACTGTTTTTT	CSARVGGGNEKLFF
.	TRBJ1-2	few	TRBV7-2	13	TGTGCCAGCAGCTCCCAGCCCGACACTAGCTACACCTTC	CASSSQPDTSYTF
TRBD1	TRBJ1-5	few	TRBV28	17	TGTGCCAGCAGTCCTACCTTGGGACAGGGGGCCGGTCAGCCCCAGCATTTT	CASSPTLGQGAGQPQHF
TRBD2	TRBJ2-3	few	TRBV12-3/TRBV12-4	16	TGTGCCAGCAGCCCTGTGGCTAGCGGGAGAACAGATACGCAGTATTTT	CASSPVASGRTDTQYF
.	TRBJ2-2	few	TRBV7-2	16	TGTGCCAGCAGCCGCGGGGGCAGCAGGAACACCGGGGAGCTGTTTTTT	CASSRGGSRNTGELFF
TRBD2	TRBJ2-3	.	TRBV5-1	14	TGCGCCAGCAGCTTTAGCGGGGCCACAGATACGCAGTATTTT	CASSFSGATDTQYF
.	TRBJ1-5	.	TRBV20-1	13	TGCAGTGCTAGAGATTTGCGGAATCAGCCCCAGCATTTT	CSARDLRNQPQHF
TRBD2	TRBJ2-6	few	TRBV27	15	TGTGCCAGCAGTTTCAGCGGGACTGGGGCCAACGTCCTGACTTTC	CASSFSGTGANVLTF
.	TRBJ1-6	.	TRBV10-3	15	TGTGCCATCACCGCCGGGCCCGGAGGCAATTCACCCCTCCACTTT	CAITAGPGGNSPLHF
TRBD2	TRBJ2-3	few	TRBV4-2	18	TGTGCCAGCAGCCAAGGGGGGGATAGCGGGAGAGTCACAGATACGCAGTATTTT	CASSQGGDSGRVTDTQYF
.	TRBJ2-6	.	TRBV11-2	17	TGTGCCAGCAGCTCCCTTAGGTCAGGGAGCGGGGCCAACGTCCTGACTTTC	CASSSLRSGSGANVLTF
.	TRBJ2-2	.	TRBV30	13	TGTGCCTGGAATTTTGGAAACACCGGGGAGCTGTTTTTT	CAWNFGNTGELFF
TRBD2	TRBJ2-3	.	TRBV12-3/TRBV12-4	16	TGTGCCAGCAGTTCATGGACTAGCGGGAGCACAGATACGCAGTATTTT	CASSSWTSGSTDTQYF
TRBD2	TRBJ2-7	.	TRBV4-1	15	TGCGCCAGCAGCGCTGCGACTAGCGGGGCCCTATGGCAGTACTTC	CASSAATSGALWQYF
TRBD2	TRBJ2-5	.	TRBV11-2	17	TGTGCCAGCAGCTTAGTAGGGCTAGCGGGGTACCAAGAGACCCAGTACTTC	CASSLVGLAGYQETQYF
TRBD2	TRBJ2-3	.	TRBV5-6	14	TGTGCCAGCAGACTACTGGGAGGGCCAGATACGCAGTATTTT	CASRLLGGPDTQYF
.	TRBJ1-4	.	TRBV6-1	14	TGTGCCAGCAGTGCGACGGGTGTGGGCGAAAAACTGTTTTTT	CASSATGVGEKLFF
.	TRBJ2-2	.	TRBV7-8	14	TGTGCCAGCAGCTACGGGATGAACACCGGGGAGCTGTTTTTT	CASSYGMNTGELFF
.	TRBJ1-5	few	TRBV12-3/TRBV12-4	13	TGTGCCAGCAGTCAGGGTTGGAATCAGCCCCAGCATTTT	CASSQGWNQPQHF
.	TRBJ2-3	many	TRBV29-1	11	TGCAGCGTTGTAGGCACAGATACGCAGTATTTT	CSVVGTDTQYF
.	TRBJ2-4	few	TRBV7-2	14	TGTGCCAACTACTTCCGGGGGGCCAAAAACATTCAGTACTTC	CANYFRGAKNIQYF
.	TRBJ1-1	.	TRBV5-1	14	TGCGCCAGCAGCTTCGCTCCAACCGAGACTCAAGCTTTCTTT	CASSFAPTETQAFF
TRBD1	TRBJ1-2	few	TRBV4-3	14	TGCGCCAGCAGCCAATGGACAGGGGTGCATGGCTACACCTTC	CASSQWTGVHGYTF
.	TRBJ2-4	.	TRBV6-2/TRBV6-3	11	TGTGCCAGCAGTTATCGGGTGATTCAGTACTTC	CASSYRVIQYF
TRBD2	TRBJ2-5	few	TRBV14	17	TGTGCCAGCAGCCAGGACTTGGGACTAGCGGGTCGGGAGACCCAGTACTTC	CASSQDLGLAGRETQYF
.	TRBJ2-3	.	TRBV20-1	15	TGCAGTGCTAGAGGGACTTCTACTCACACAGATACGCAGTATTTT	CSARGTSTHTDTQYF
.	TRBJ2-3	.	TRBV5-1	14	TGCGCCAGCAGCTTAACAGGATACACAGATACGCAGTATTTT	CASSLTGYTDTQYF
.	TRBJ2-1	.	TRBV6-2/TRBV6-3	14	TGTGCCAGCAGTTTGCCAGGAGTGGGCAATGAGCAGTTCTTC	CASSLPGVGNEQFF
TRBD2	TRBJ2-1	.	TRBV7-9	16	TGTGCCAGCAGCCCCCAGGGGCGGGGGGTCTACAATGAGCAGTTCTTC	CASSPQGRGVYNEQFF
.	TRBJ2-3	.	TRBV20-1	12	TGCAGTGCTAAGGAGTCGGGGGACGTGCAGTATTTT	CSAKESGDVQYF
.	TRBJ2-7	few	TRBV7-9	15	TGTGCCAGCAGCTTATTACTGGACAGTACCTACGAGCAGTACTTC	CASSLLLDSTYEQYF
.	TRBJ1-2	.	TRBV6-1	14	TGTGCCAGCAGTGTCCGGACTGGTAACTATGGCTACACCTTC	CASSVRTGNYGYTF
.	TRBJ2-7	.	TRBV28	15	TGTGCCACCATATCCCCGGGAGTTGCGGGTTCTGGGCAGTACTTC	CATISPGVAGSGQYF
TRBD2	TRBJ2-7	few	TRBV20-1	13	TGCAGTGCTTTGGGACTAGCGGGAAACGAGCAGTACTTC	CSALGLAGNEQYF
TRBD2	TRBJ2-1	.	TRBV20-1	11	TGCAGTGCCCCTCAGCGGGGGGCGCAGTTCTTC	CSAPQRGAQFF
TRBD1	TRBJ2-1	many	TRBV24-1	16	TGTGCCACCAGTGAGGCAGGACAGGGGTCCTACAATGAGCAGTTCTTC	CATSEAGQGSYNEQFF
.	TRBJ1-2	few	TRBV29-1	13	TGCAGCGCCACAGGGATCTCCGACTATGGCTACACCTTC	CSATGISDYGYTF
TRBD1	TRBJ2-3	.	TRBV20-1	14	TGCAGTGCTAGGGGACAGCTTAACACAGATACGCAGTATTTT	CSARGQLNTDTQYF
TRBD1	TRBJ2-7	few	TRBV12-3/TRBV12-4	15	TGTGCCAGCACCACCGGGACAGACCTCTCCTACGAGCAGTACTTC	CASTTGTDLSYEQYF
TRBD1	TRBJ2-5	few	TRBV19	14	TGTGCCAGTAGTATCGAGGACAGGGACAAGACCCAGTACTTC	CASSIEDRDKTQYF
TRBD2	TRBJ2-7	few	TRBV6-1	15	TGTGCCAGCAGCCCTCGGATAGCGGGGGCCTACGAGCAGTACTTC	CASSPRIAGAYEQYF
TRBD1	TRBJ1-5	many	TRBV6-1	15	TGTGCCACCCAAGCCGGGACAGCTAGCAATCAGCCCCAGCATTTT	CATQAGTASNQPQHF
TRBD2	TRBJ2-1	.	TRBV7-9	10	TGTGCCAGCAGTGGAGGGACTAGTTTCTTC	CASSGGTSFF
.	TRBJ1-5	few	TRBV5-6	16	TGTGCCAGCAGCTTGGCCAGCAGGGTTGGCAATCAGCCCCAGCATTTT	CASSLASRVGNQPQHF
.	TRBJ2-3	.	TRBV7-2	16	TGTGCCAGCAGCTTAGCTAGCGGACCTAGCACAGATACGCAGTATTTT	CASSLASGPSTDTQYF
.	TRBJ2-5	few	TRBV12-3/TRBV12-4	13	TGTGCCAGCTTTCGGACACCTGGGGAGACCCAGTACTTC	CASFRTPGETQYF
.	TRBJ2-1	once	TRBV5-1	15	TGCGCCAGCAGCCGGGGGCGGAATCCCTCGTATGAGCAGTTCTTC	CASSRGRNPSYEQFF
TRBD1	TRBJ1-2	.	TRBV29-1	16	TGCAGCGTTGATTTTGGGACAGGGTGGGCCTCTGGTGGCTACACCTTC	CSVDFGTGWASGGYTF
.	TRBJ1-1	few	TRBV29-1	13	TGCAGCGTTGACCCAGATCTGAACACTGAAGCTTTCTTT	CSVDPDLNTEAFF
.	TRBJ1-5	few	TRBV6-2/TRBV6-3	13	TGTGCCAGCAGGGACAGTTACAATCAGCCCCAGCATTTT	CASRDSYNQPQHF